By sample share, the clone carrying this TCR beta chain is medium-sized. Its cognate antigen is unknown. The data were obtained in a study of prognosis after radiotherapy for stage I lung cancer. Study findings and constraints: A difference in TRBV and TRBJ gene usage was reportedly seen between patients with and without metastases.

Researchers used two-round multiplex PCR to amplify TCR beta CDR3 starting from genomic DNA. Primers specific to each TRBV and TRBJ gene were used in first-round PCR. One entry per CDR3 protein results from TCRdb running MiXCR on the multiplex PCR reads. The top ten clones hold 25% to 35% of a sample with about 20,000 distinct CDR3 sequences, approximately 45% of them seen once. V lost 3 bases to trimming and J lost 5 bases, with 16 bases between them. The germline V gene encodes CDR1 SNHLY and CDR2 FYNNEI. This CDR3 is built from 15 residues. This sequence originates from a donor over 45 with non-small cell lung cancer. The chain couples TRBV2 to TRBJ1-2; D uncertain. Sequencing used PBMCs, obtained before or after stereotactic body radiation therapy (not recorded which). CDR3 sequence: CASSERATEFYGYTF. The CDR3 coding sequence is TGTGCCAGCAGTGAGAGGGCCACCGAGTTTTATGGCTACACCTTC.